The source of this T cell receptor beta chain is a study of T cells after yellow fever vaccination. Whole-study context: Preparation of the low-cell-number fractions used SMART-Seq v4 Ultra Low Input.

Study-wide findings and caveats: Only a minor proportion of clonotypes was detected across both CD4 and CD8 compartments.

This clonotype was seen repeatedly, ten times or more. Antigen: not known. The CDR3 extends over 14 amino acids. Deletions cut 3 bases from V and 4 bases from J, with 11 bases between. They built TCR cDNA with 5'RACE template switching, a step that put in a universal primer site and UMIs. TCRdb itself ran the 5' RACE reads through MiXCR, one entry per CDR3 protein. The table has some 150,000 distinct CDR3 sequences, approximately 10% seen once. The rearrangement joins TRBV12-3 or TRBV12-4 to TRBJ2-3; D is possibly TRBD2 (6 bases). The clonotype comes from a man between 18 and 29 years old who received the YFV17D yellow fever vaccine. Sequences were derived from CD8+ T cells sorted from PBMCs, sampled 15 days after the yellow fever booster vaccination. CDR3 protein: CASSLRTMPDTQYF. The CDR3 region has the DNA TGTGCCAGCAGTTTGCGGACTATGCCAGATACGCAGTATTTT.